A single sample gave rise to the 30 T cell receptor beta chains below, sequenced in a study of shared clonotypes between healthy human individuals. Repertoires were generated with immunoSEQ multiplex PCR, while TCRdb's copy carries only in-frame clones and drops some. The table records about 2 million clones, roughly 96% of them present only once. Sequencing was performed on naive CD4+ T cells sorted from blood. Subset denoted: CD45RA+ positively selected. Receptors were obtained from a man in his late teens or twenties in good health.

The rearrangement links TRBV18 to TRBJ1-3; a possible D gene is TRBD1 (5 bases). Germline V gene lookup returns CDR1 KGHSH and CDR2 LQKENI. Trimming took off 5 bases at V and 7 bases at J, with 18 bases between the two ends. The CDR3 sequence is 15 residues long. Written as DNA, the CDR3 is TGTGCCAGCTCAACCTACAATCAGGACACTAACACCATATATTTT. This gives the protein CASSTYNQDTNTIYF.

This rearrangement joins TRBV4-2 to TRBJ2-2, with 8 nucleotides matching TRBD2. The CDR3 has 16 residues. Germline-derived CDR1 and CDR2 are LGHNA and YNFKEQ. J lost 5 bases, V lost 1 base, and 6 bases had no gene match. The CDR3: CASSQGTLAATGELFF. The CDR3 DNA reads as TGTGCCAGCAGCCAAGGGACACTAGCGGCTACCGGGGAGCTGTTTTTT.

V and J are TRBV6-5 and TRBJ1-6; the D gene is possibly TRBD1 (6 bases). Per germline, CDR1 MNHEY and CDR2 SVGAGI. The CDR3 has 14 amino acids. V dropped 6 bases and J dropped 8 bases, with 14 bases sitting between them. The CDR3 nucleotides are TGTGCCAGCAGCCGAACAGGGTCCGATTCACCCCTCCACTTT. As protein: CASSRTGSDSPLHF.

The rearrangement links TRBV27 to TRBJ1-5; the D is unclear. The ends were cut back, 5 bases at V and 2 bases at J, with 16 bases in the middle. The CDR3 is 16 amino acids. Looked up from germline, CDR1 is MNHEY and CDR2 is SMNVEV (reference sequence). CDR3 loop: CASSLGSPEGNQPQHF. The CDR3 DNA reads as TGTGCCAGCAGTCTCGGGAGTCCCGAGGGCAATCAGCCCCAGCATTTT.

Comment on this clone: Other DNA sequences within the sample encode an identical CDR3. This chain connects TRBV18 to TRBJ1-2, with D unclear. V lost 0 bases, J lost 0 bases, and 5 bases lay in between. This CDR3 has 14 residues. Looked up from germline, CDR1 is KGHSH and CDR2 is LQKENI. In nucleotides, the CDR3 is TGTGCCAGCTCACCACCCCAGTCTAACTATGGCTACACCTTC. Protein product: CASSPPQSNYGYTF. Full variable domain (remainder filled in from reference TRBV18 and TRBJ1-2): NAGVMQNPRHLVRRRGQEARLRCSPMKGHSHVYWYRQLPEEGLKFMVYLQKENIIDESGMPKERFSAEFPKEGPSILRIQQVVRGDSAAYFCASSPPQSNYGYTFGSGTRLTVV.

V usage is TRBV18 and J usage is TRBJ2-3, with TRBD1 matching 9 bases. V trimming: 3 bases; J trimming: 4 bases; junction bases outside the gene matches: 5. The CDR3 totals 15 residues. Germline V gene sequence: CDR1 KGHSH, CDR2 LQKENI. CDR3 sequence: CASSPGTGSADTQYF. The DNA for the CDR3 is TGTGCCAGCTCACCTGGGACAGGGTCCGCAGATACGCAGTATTTT.

The chain links TRBV4-3 to TRBJ2-1, with 11 bases lining up with TRBD2. The trim removed 0 bases at V and 6 bases at J, leaving 16 bases unmatched. The CDR3 covers 20 residues. Germline lookup yields CDR1 LGHNA and CDR2 YSLEER. The CDR3 DNA follows: TGCGCCAGCAGCCAAGACCAGGGGGGACTAGCGGACTCTCATGGCAATGAGCAGTTCTTC. Its protein is CASSQDQGGLADSHGNEQFF.

The chain has TRBV5-6 and TRBJ1-2, with a possible D match to TRBD1 (5 bases). V shed 1 base and J shed 4 bases, with 11 bases lying between them. Germline assignment: CDR1 SGHDT and CDR2 YYEEEE. The CDR3 is 14 residues long. The CDR3 bases are TGTGCCAGCAGCTTGAGGGGCAGCCCCTATGGCTACACCTTC. Its protein is CASSLRGSPYGYTF.

This rearrangement joins TRBV19 to TRBJ1-3; 7 positions match TRBD1. This CDR3 contains 16 residues. CDR1 and CDR2 from the germline V gene are LNHDA and SQIVND (reference sequence). V dropped 3 bases and J dropped 2; count of bases not matched to a gene: 7. CDR3 amino acids: CASSISGQTTGNTIYF. In DNA, the CDR3 is TGTGCCAGTAGTATTTCGGGACAGACTACTGGAAACACCATATATTTT.

The chain employs TRBV10-2 and TRBJ2-7; 7 nucleotides match TRBD1. This CDR3 contains 13 residues. The germline V gene encodes CDR1 WSHSY and CDR2 SAAADI. V dropped 4 bases and J dropped 3; count of bases not matched to a gene: 3. The CDR3 here is CASSGQGFYEQYF. CDR3 coding DNA: TGCGCCAGCAGTGGACAGGGCTTCTACGAGCAGTACTTC.

The chain joins TRBV14 to TRBJ1-2; D may be TRBD1 (5 bases). This CDR3 has 13 amino acids. V lost 6 bases and J 8 bases, leaving 16 bases between the germline ends. Looked up from germline, CDR1 is SGHDN and CDR2 is FVKESK. For the CDR3, the DNA is TGTGCCAGCAGGAGCTCAGGGACGGACGGCTACACCTTC. This codes for CASRSSGTDGYTF.

This clone was counted ten times or more. The gene calls are TRBV7-9 and TRBJ1-6; D is ambiguous. Trimming shortened V by 3 bases and J by 4 bases, and 13 bases separated the two germline ends. Germline V lookup: CDR1 SEHNR, CDR2 FQNEAQ (reference sequence). The CDR3 runs 16 residues. The CDR3 coding sequence is TGTGCCAGCAGCTTGTTAGGAACAGTATATAATTCACCCCTCCACTTT. Translating it yields CASSLLGTVYNSPLHF.

V usage is TRBV27 and J usage is TRBJ1-1; D uncertain. In germline, CDR1 is MNHEY, CDR2 SMNVEV (reference sequence). The CDR3 has 15 residues. Trimming cost V 5 bases and J 5 bases, with 18 bases left between them. CDR3 nucleotide sequence: TGTGCCAGCAGTCCGAGGACGGGCTCAAATACTGAAGCTTTCTTT. Protein product: CASSPRTGSNTEAFF.

The count of this clone is one. This chain uses TRBV9 with TRBJ2-7; possibly TRBD2 for D (6 bases). The CDR3 contains 16 residues. The V gene lost 3 bases and the J gene lost 2 bases, with 18 bases spanning the gap. CDR1 and CDR2 (germline): SGDLS, YYNGEE. The CDR3 sequence is CASSAVGGAATYEQYF. The CDR3 DNA sequence: TGTGCCAGCAGCGCGGTTGGAGGGGCAGCGACCTACGAGCAGTACTTC.

The CDR3 here is CASSLLADLSYNEQFF. The CDR3 bases are TGTGCCAGCAGCTTATTAGCGGACCTCTCCTACAATGAGCAGTTCTTC. The chain uses TRBV7-6 and TRBJ2-1; tentatively, D is TRBD2 (6 bases). This CDR3 is built from 16 residues. Germline CDR1 is SGHVS and CDR2 is FNYEAQ. Trimming left V 2 bases short and J 0 bases short, with 11 bases between.

Here the CDR3 DNA reads TGTGCCAGCAGTTTAATGGCGGGGGTTGAAGCTAACTATGGCTACACCTTC. It translates to CASSLMAGVEANYGYTF. The chain carries TRBV28 and TRBJ1-2, with D tentatively TRBD1 (5 bases). Trimming cost V 2 bases and J 0 bases, with 16 bases left between them. This CDR3 comprises 17 residues. Germline CDR1 is MDHEN and CDR2 is SYDVKM.

The chain uses TRBV7-8 and TRBJ2-5; a possible D gene is TRBD2 (8 bases). Germline CDR1 SGHVS, CDR2 FQNEAQ. The CDR3 extends over 13 amino acids. The CDR3 sequence is CGTGAGERETQYF. The CDR3, as DNA: TGTGGGACAGGAGCGGGAGAACGAGAGACCCAGTACTTC.

The gene calls are TRBV20-1 and TRBJ1-2; no clear D gene. Germline CDR1 reads DFQATT; CDR2 reads SNEGSKA (reference sequence). V lost 5 bases to trimming and J lost 8 bases, with 12 bases between them. This CDR3 is built from 11 residues. As DNA, the CDR3 is TGCAGTGCTCCTGGGGAATCGGGCTACACCTTC. Amino acids: CSAPGESGYTF.

The rearrangement uses TRBV5-4 and TRBJ2-5; D unresolved. Germline values: CDR1 SGHNT, CDR2 YYREEE (reference sequence). This CDR3 is 14 amino acids long. V shed 4 bases and J shed 4 bases, with 14 bases lying between them. CDR3 sequence (DNA): TGTGCCAGCAGCCGTGCAGACGGCACAGAGACCCAGTACTTC. Encoded protein: CASSRADGTETQYF.

V usage is TRBV6-1 and J usage is TRBJ2-7; no firm D call. V lost 5 bases and J 3 bases, leaving 5 bases between the germline ends. CDR1 and CDR2 from the germline V gene are MNHNS and SASEGT. CDR3 length equals 11 residues. The CDR3, as DNA: TGTGCCAGCAGTAAGAACTACGAGCAGTACTTC. Translation gives CASSKNYEQYF.

With respect to this clone: Other DNA sequences in the sample encode the same CDR3. The CDR3 DNA reads TGCGCCAGCAGTCCCGTCGGGGAAAAACTGTTTTTT. Its protein is CASSPVGEKLFF. The J gene is TRBJ1-4, the V gene TRBV5-1; D is undetermined. Trimming removed 5 bases from V and 8 bases from J, with 10 bases in between. The CDR3 sequence is 12 residues long. Looked up from germline, CDR1 is SGHRS and CDR2 is YFSETQ.

As concerns this clone: Germline is not matched at one junction end, which may reflect a read error. The V call is TRBV7-7, the J call TRBJ2-2; perhaps TRBD2 as D (6 bases). The germline CDR1 and CDR2 sequences are SSHAT and FNYEAQ (reference sequence). The CDR3 consists of 14 residues. CDR3 residues: CASSLGDSTGELFF. CDR3 sequence (DNA): TGTGCTAGCAGCTTAGGGGACTCCACCGGGGAGCTGTTTTTT.

V usage is TRBV10-1 and J usage is TRBJ1-2, with 7 bases that match TRBD1. The CDR3 has 13 residues. With 8 bases clipped from V and 5 bases from J, the junction kept 8 bases outside the gene matches. CDR1 is WNHNN and CDR2 is SYGVQD in the germline V gene (reference sequence). CDR3 bases: TGCGCCAGCCGCCCCAGGGGGACGTATGGCTACACCTTC. Residues: CASRPRGTYGYTF.

CDR3 residues: CASSLQGTAPSEQYF. Here the CDR3 DNA reads TGTGCCAGCAGCTTACAGGGGACAGCCCCTAGCGAGCAGTACTTC. J is TRBJ2-7 and V is TRBV7-2, with TRBD1 matching over 7 bases. The CDR3 consists of 15 residues. The germline V gene encodes CDR1 SGHTA and CDR2 FQGNSA. V shed 2 bases, J shed 6 bases, and the junction held 10 bases outside the gene matches.

The J gene is TRBJ1-5, the V gene TRBV9; 10 nucleotides match TRBD1. Per the germline V gene, CDR1 is SGDLS and CDR2 is YYNGEE. The CDR3 consists of 17 residues. V dropped 0 bases and J dropped 0; count of bases not matched to a gene: 3. Here the CDR3 DNA reads TGTGCCAGCAGCGTAGTCGGACAGGGGGATAGCAATCAGCCCCAGCATTTT. This codes for CASSVVGQGDSNQPQHF.

This sequence joins TRBV6-4 and TRBJ2-3, with TRBD1 matching 7 bases. Germline CDR1 is MRHNA and CDR2 is SNTAGT. The CDR3 is 14 residues long. V was pared by 4 bases and J by 4 bases, with 5 bases of the junction left unmatched. The CDR3 region has the DNA TGTGCCAGCAGTGCGGCAGGGGGTTCAGATACGCAGTATTTT. Its protein is CASSAAGGSDTQYF.

The genes are TRBV11-2 and TRBJ2-1; either TRBD1 or TRBD2 may fit D (5 bases each). This CDR3 contains 14 residues. Germline V gene data show CDR1 as SGHAT and CDR2 as FQNNGV. Trimming shortened V by 5 bases and J by 6 bases, and 14 bases separated the two germline ends. CDR3 protein: CASSPNMGTNEQFF. CDR3 sequence (DNA): TGTGCCAGCAGCCCTAATATGGGGACCAATGAGCAGTTCTTC. Drawing the rest from reference TRBV11-2 and TRBJ2-1, the complete variable domain is EAGVAQSPRYKIIEKRQSVAFWCNPISGHATLYWYQQILGQGPKLLIQFQNNGVVDDSQLPKDRFSAERLKGVDSTLKIQPAKLEDSAVYLCASSPNMGTNEQFFGPGTRLTVL.

The chain recombines TRBV7-2 with TRBJ1-1; D perhaps matches TRBD1 (5 bases). Trimming stripped 0 bases from V and 5 bases from J, with 19 bases between. CDR1 is SGHTA, CDR2 FQGNSA, per germline. This CDR3 has 17 amino acids. The chain's CDR3 is CASSLATSSVGRTEAFF. In DNA, the CDR3 is TGTGCCAGCAGCTTAGCCACTAGCTCTGTGGGGCGGACTGAAGCTTTCTTT.

The chain recombines TRBV6-5 with TRBJ1-1, with 7 bases that match TRBD1. V dropped 2 bases and J dropped 5; count of bases not matched to a gene: 5. The CDR3 length is 14 residues. Germline lookup yields CDR1 MNHEY and CDR2 SVGAGI. The CDR3 protein is CASSYGQGVTEAFF. The CDR3 nucleotides read TGTGCCAGCAGTTACGGGCAGGGGGTGACTGAAGCTTTCTTT.

The J gene is TRBJ1-1, the V gene TRBV5-4, with D unresolved. Germline values: CDR1 SGHNT, CDR2 YYREEE (reference sequence). Trimming shortened V by 3 bases and J by 4 bases, and 16 bases separated the two germline ends. The CDR3 is 15 amino acids. The CDR3 protein is CASSSTQSGLTEAFF. The CDR3 DNA sequence: TGTGCCAGCAGCTCTACCCAGTCCGGACTCACTGAAGCTTTCTTT.